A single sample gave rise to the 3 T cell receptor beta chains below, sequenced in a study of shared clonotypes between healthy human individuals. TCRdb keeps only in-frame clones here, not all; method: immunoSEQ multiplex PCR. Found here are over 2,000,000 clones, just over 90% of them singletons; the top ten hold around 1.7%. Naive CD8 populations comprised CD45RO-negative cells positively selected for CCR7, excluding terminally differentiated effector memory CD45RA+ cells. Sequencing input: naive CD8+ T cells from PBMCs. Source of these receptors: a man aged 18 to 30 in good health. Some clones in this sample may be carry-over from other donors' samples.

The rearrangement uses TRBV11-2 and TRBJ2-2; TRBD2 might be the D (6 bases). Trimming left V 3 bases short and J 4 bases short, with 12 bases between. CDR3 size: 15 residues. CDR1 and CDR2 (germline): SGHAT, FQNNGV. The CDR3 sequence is CASSLGLTGTGELFF. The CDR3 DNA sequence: TGTGCCAGCAGCTTGGGACTTACGGGCACCGGGGAGCTGTTTTTT.

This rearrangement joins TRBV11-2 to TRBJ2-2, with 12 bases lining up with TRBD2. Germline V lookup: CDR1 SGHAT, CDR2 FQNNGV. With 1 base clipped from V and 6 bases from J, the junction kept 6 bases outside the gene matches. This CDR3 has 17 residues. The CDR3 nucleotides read TGTGCCAGCAGCTTAGTTGTTCTAGCGGGAGGGTCCGGGGAGCTGTTTTTT. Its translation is CASSLVVLAGGSGELFF. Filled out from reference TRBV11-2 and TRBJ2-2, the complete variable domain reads EAGVAQSPRYKIIEKRQSVAFWCNPISGHATLYWYQQILGQGPKLLIQFQNNGVVDDSQLPKDRFSAERLKGVDSTLKIQPAKLEDSAVYLCASSLVVLAGGSGELFFGEGSRLTVL.

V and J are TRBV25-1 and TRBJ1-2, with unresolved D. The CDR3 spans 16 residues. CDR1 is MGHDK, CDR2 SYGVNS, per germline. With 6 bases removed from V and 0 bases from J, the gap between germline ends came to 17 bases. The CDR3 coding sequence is TGTGCCAGCAGCCATCCGGACGGCGACACTAACTATGGCTACACCTTC. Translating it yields CASSHPDGDTNYGYTF.